This T cell receptor beta chain was recovered during a study of T cell clones after liver transplantation. Study at large: Samples came from ITN030ST, which attempted immunosuppression withdrawal within 2 years of liver transplantation. Without induction therapy, subjects received standard immunosuppression until 12-24 months post-transplant.

The CDR3 has 14 amino acids. Trimming took off 0 bases at V and 4 bases at J, with 10 bases between the two ends. Germline loops: CDR1 SGHRS, CDR2 YFSETQ. Sorting of unstimulated PBMCs yielded separate CD3+CD4+ and CD3+CD8+ fractions. The assay was immunoSEQ multiplex PCR, and TCRdb's table has in-frame clones only and misses some. Found here are roughly 50,000 clones, approximately 84% of them singletons; the top ten hold around 8.5%. The V gene is TRBV5-1, the J gene TRBJ2-5; the D call may be TRBD1 or TRBD2 (6 bases each). The specimen was CD4+ T cells from blood, collected before liver transplant. The receptor's source is a human donor who received a liver transplant. The CDR3: CASSLESGAETQYF. CDR3 nucleotides: TGCGCCAGCAGCTTGGAGTCGGGGGCAGAGACCCAGTACTTC.